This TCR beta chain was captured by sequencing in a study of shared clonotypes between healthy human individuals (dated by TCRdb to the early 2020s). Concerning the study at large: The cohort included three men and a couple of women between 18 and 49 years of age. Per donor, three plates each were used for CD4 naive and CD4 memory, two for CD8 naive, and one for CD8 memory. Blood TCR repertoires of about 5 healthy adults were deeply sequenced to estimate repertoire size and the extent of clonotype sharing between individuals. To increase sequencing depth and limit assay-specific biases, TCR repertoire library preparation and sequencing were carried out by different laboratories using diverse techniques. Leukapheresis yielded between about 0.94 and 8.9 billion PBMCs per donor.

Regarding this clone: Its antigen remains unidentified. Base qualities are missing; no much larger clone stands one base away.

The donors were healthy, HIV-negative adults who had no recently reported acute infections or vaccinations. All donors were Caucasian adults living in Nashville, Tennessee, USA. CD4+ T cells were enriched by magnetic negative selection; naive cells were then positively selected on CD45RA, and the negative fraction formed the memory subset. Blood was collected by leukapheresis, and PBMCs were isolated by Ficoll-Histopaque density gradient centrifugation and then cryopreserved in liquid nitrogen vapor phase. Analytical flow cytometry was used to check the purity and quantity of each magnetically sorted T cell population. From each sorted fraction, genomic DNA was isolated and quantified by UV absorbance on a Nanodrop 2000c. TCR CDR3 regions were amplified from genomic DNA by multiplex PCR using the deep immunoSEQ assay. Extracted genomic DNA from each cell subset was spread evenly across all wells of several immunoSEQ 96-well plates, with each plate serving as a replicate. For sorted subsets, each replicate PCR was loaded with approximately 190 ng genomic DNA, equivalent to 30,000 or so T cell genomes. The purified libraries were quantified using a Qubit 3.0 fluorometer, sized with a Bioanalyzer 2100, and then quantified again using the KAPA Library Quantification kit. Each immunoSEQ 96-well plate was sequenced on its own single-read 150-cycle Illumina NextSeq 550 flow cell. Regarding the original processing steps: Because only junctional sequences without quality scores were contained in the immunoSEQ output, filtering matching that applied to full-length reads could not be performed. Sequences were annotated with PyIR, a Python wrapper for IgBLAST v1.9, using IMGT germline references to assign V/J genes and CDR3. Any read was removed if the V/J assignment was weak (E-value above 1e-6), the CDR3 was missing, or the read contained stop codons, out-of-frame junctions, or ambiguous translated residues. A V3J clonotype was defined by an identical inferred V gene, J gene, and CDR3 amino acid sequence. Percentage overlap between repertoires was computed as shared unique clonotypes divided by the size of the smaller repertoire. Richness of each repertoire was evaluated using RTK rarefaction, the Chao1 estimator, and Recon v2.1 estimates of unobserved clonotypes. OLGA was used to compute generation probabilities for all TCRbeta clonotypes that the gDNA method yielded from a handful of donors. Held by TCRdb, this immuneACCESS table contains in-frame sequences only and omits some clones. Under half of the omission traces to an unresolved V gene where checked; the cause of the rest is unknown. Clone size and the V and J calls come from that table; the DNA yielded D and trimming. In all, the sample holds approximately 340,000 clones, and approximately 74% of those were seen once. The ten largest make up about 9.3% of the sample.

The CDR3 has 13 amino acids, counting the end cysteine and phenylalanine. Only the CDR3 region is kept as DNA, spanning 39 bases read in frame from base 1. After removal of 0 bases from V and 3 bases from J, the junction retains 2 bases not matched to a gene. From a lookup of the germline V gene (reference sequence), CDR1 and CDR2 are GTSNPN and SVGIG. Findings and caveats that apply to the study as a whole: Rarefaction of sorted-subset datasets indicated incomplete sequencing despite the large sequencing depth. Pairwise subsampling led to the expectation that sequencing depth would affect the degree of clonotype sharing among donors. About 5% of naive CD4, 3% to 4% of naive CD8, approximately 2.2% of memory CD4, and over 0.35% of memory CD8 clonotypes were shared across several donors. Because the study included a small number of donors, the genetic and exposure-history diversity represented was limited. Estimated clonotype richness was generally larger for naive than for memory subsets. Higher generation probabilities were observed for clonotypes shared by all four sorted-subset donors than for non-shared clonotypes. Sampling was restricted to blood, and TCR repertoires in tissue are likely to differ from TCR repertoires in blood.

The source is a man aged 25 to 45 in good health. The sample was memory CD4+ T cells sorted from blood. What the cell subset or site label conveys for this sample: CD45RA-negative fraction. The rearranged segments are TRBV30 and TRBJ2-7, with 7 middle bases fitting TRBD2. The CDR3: CAWSVGGVYEQYF. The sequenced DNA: TGTGCCTGGAGTGTGGGGGGGGTCTACGAGCAGTACTTC.